The 25 T cell receptor beta chains in this list originate from one sample, sequenced in a study of blood T cell repertoires in COVID-19 (dated by TCRdb to 2020 to 2022). The library was made by the immunoSEQ multiplex PCR assay. The source is immuneACCESS, and TCRdb retained only in-frame sequences with V and J called. Part of the clones is not carried over; for the studies checked, unresolved V genes explain less than half of this, and the remainder is unexplained. Counted in this sample were some 150,000 clones; roughly 80% of them appeared once. The biggest ten clones account for approximately 8.7% of the sample. The sequenced material came from peripheral blood. The receptor source for this set is a woman aged 70-85 years with acute or convalescent COVID-19.

This clone was observed a handful of times. The gene calls are TRBV11-2 and TRBJ1-6; D call uncertain. The V gene lost 7 bases and the J gene lost 2 bases, with 12 bases spanning the gap. The CDR3 runs 15 residues. Germline lookup yields CDR1 SGHAT and CDR2 FQNNGV. The CDR3 DNA reads TGTGCCAGCATCACGGAGGTCACCTATAATTCACCCCTCCACTTT. This sequence encodes CASITEVTYNSPLHF.

V is TRBV9 and J is TRBJ1-2, with 8 bases lining up with TRBD1. CDR1 is SGDLS, CDR2 YYNGEE, per germline. V trimming: 0 bases; J trimming: 8 bases; junction bases outside the gene matches: 6. This CDR3 comprises 14 residues. The CDR3 here is CASSVDGQGSGYTF. The CDR3 nucleotides are TGTGCCAGCAGCGTAGACGGACAGGGTAGCGGCTACACCTTC.

The chain uses TRBV30 and TRBJ2-2; TRBD1 is a possible D gene (5 bases). Germline CDR1 and CDR2: GTSNPN and SVGIG (reference sequence). Between the trimmed V and J ends, which lost 8 bases and 4 bases, there was a span of 17 bases. This CDR3 contains 14 residues. The CDR3 reads CAQLRSQGTGELFF. In DNA, the CDR3 is TGTGCCCAACTCCGGAGTCAGGGCACCGGGGAGCTGTTTTTT.

CDR3 in amino acids: CASSLMLGHSQETQYF. As DNA, the CDR3 is TGTGCCAGCAGCTTAATGTTGGGCCACAGCCAAGAGACCCAGTACTTC. The V call is TRBV7-9, the J call TRBJ2-5; D gene ambiguous. Germline V lookup: CDR1 SEHNR, CDR2 FQNEAQ (reference sequence). The CDR3 length is 16 residues. V shed 2 bases and J shed 1 base, with 14 bases lying between them.

This chain joins TRBV28 and TRBJ1-4; tentatively, D is TRBD1 (6 bases). The V and J ends lost 6 bases and 11 bases respectively, with 16 bases between them. CDR1 MDHEN and CDR2 SYDVKM come from the germline V gene. This CDR3 is 13 amino acids long. For the CDR3, the DNA is TGTGCCAGCAGCCACAGGGACGGGGGGAAACTGTTTTTT. The encoded protein is CASSHRDGGKLFF.

This clone appeared a single time. The CDR3 nucleotides are TGTGCCAGCAGGGACAGGGTTACAGATACGCAGTATTTT. Its protein product is CASRDRVTDTQYF. The chain couples TRBV28 to TRBJ2-3, with 8 bases lining up with TRBD1. The V gene's germline CDR1 is MDHEN and CDR2 SYDVKM. J lost 3 bases, V lost 6 bases, and 2 bases had no gene match. The CDR3 spans 13 residues.

The rearrangement joins TRBV5-5 to TRBJ1-1; no firm D call. Germline lookup yields CDR1 SGHKS and CDR2 YYEKEE (reference sequence). V lost 1 base and J 1 base, leaving 5 bases between the germline ends. The CDR3 spans 13 residues. The DNA for the CDR3 is TGTGCCAGCAGCTTGTCCTCGAACACTGAAGCTTTCTTT. It codes for CASSLSSNTEAFF. The full variable domain, with the rest looked up from reference TRBV5-5 and TRBJ1-1, is DAGVTQSPTHLIKTRGQQVTLRCSPISGHKSVSWYQQVLGQGPQFIFQYYEKEERGRGNFPDRFSARQFPNYSSELNVNALLLGDSALYLCASSLSSNTEAFFGQGTRLTVV.

The chain employs TRBV7-2 and TRBJ2-5, with D maybe TRBD2 (6 bases). This CDR3 has 15 residues. CDR1 is SGHTA and CDR2 is FQGNSA in the germline V gene. Deletions cut 0 bases from V and 5 bases from J, with 13 bases between. CDR3 sequence: CASSLAWGVGETQYF. CDR3 sequence (DNA): TGTGCCAGCAGCTTAGCGTGGGGGGTTGGGGAGACCCAGTACTTC.

This rearrangement joins TRBV6-1 to TRBJ1-4, with D possibly being TRBD1 (5 bases). The CDR3 runs to 16 residues. V shed 4 bases and J shed 7 bases, with 19 bases lying between them. Germline V CDR1 and CDR2: MNHNS, SASEGT. The chain's CDR3 is CASSALGGVGSEKLFF. Here the CDR3 DNA reads TGTGCCAGCAGTGCCTTGGGGGGAGTTGGTAGTGAAAAACTGTTTTTT.

V is TRBV19 and J is TRBJ1-2, with D possibly being TRBD1 (5 bases). The CDR3 loop spans 18 amino acids. V was pared by 4 bases and J by 7 bases, with 28 bases between. Germline CDR1 is LNHDA and CDR2 is SQIVND (reference sequence). The CDR3 region has the DNA TGTGCCAGTAGTAGAACTAACAAGCACACCGGGGGAGGTGGTGGCTACACCTTC. As protein: CASSRTNKHTGGGGGYTF. Looking up the rest from reference TRBV19 and TRBJ1-2 gives the full variable domain: DGGITQSPKYLFRKEGQNVTLSCEQNLNHDAMYWYRQDPGQGLRLIYYSQIVNDFQKGDIAEGYSVSREKKESFPLTVTSAQKNPTAFYLCASSRTNKHTGGGGGYTFGSGTRLTVV.

This sequence joins TRBV3-1 (or the pseudogene TRBV3-2) and TRBJ2-2; 12 bases line up with TRBD2. CDR1 is LGHDT, CDR2 YNNKEL, per germline (reference sequence). Trimming cost V 8 bases and J 4 bases; bases outside gene matches: 5. The CDR3 is made up of 15 amino acids. The DNA of the CDR3 is TGTGCCAGCCTAGCGGGGGGGCCATTCACCGGGGAGCTGTTTTTT. Its translation: CASLAGGPFTGELFF.

CDR3 loop: CASSLDGGAGELFF. Here the CDR3 DNA reads TGCGCCAGCAGCTTGGACGGGGGGGCCGGGGAGCTGTTTTTT. The rearrangement links TRBV5-1 to TRBJ2-2, with 8 bases aligning to TRBD2. The junction had 1 base not matched to a gene; V was cut back by 0 bases and J by 6 bases. CDR1 is SGHRS, CDR2 YFSETQ, per germline. The CDR3 runs 14 residues.

The V gene is TRBV6-1, the J gene TRBJ1-2; no clear D. Germline-derived CDR1 and CDR2 are MNHNS and SASEGT. The V end was cut by 5 bases, the J end by 0 bases, with 4 bases between. The CDR3 spans 12 residues. This CDR3 is CASSPSNYGYTF. CDR3 nucleotides: TGTGCCAGCAGTCCCTCTAACTATGGCTACACCTTC.

This clone has a handful of counts. This chain links TRBV28 with TRBJ2-1, with D tentatively TRBD2 (7 bases). The CDR3 length is 16 residues. Per germline, CDR1 MDHEN and CDR2 SYDVKM. Trimming took off 5 bases at V and 4 bases at J, with 18 bases between the two ends. CDR3 residues: CASSSAGASAYNEQFF. In DNA form, the CDR3 reads TGTGCCAGCAGTAGTGCGGGGGCATCGGCGTACAATGAGCAGTTCTTC.

The chain couples TRBV6-1 to TRBJ2-1, with TRBD2 identical over 13 bases. In germline, CDR1 is MNHNS, CDR2 SASEGT. V lost 3 bases to trimming and J lost 8 bases; unmatched junction nucleotides: 4. The CDR3 is 15 residues long. CDR3 nucleotides: TGTGCCAGCAGTGATTCGGGACTAGCGGGGTATGAGCAGTTCTTC. It specifies CASSDSGLAGYEQFF.

The V call is TRBV4-3, the J call TRBJ1-1, with no clear D. From germline, CDR1 is LGHNA and CDR2 YSLEER. The CDR3 length is 14 residues. The V and J ends lost 2 bases and 1 base respectively, with 8 bases between them. The CDR3 region is CASSQTVPNTEAFF. The CDR3 DNA follows: TGCGCCAGCAGCCAAACAGTACCGAACACTGAAGCTTTCTTT.

CDR3 sequence reads: CASGTGVSYEQYF. The CDR3 region has the DNA TGTGCCAGCGGTACAGGTGTCTCCTACGAGCAGTACTTC. This chain connects TRBV6-5 to TRBJ2-7; perhaps TRBD1 as D (5 bases). Germline CDR1 MNHEY, CDR2 SVGAGI. V shed 8 bases and J shed 0 bases, with 11 bases lying between them. The CDR3 is 13 residues long.

The chain has TRBV9 and TRBJ1-5, with D uncertain. CDR3 size: 14 residues. CDR1 is SGDLS, CDR2 YYNGEE, per germline. Trimming left V 3 bases short and J 5 bases short, with 12 bases between. The chain's CDR3 is CASSGLSRDQPQHF. The CDR3 coding sequence is TGTGCCAGCAGCGGTCTTTCCCGGGATCAGCCCCAGCATTTT.

The chain uses TRBV19 and TRBJ2-1; D is perhaps TRBD2 (7 bases). The V and J ends lost 0 bases and 0 bases respectively, with 15 bases between them. This CDR3 region has 18 residues. The germline V gene has CDR1 LNHDA and CDR2 SQIVND (reference sequence). The CDR3 sequence: CASSIERGGRGSYNEQFF. The CDR3 nucleotides read TGTGCCAGTAGTATAGAAAGGGGGGGAAGGGGCTCCTACAATGAGCAGTTCTTC.

This chain joins TRBV27 and TRBJ2-7, with 7 bases that match TRBD2. Unmatched junction bases numbered 5, after V lost 3 bases and J lost 0 bases. The CDR3 covers 15 residues. Germline CDR1 MNHEY, CDR2 SMNVEV (reference sequence). In DNA, the CDR3 is TGTGCCAGCAGTTTGACACTAGCGAGCTCCTACGAGCAGTACTTC. Translating gives CASSLTLASSYEQYF.

On this clone: Other DNA sequences from this sample encode an identical CDR3 as well. The V gene is TRBV19, the J gene TRBJ1-2, with a possible D match to TRBD1 (6 bases). Trimming pared 1 base from V and 0 bases from J, leaving 9 bases between. Germline V gives CDR1 LNHDA, CDR2 SQIVND (reference sequence). This CDR3 is 15 amino acids long. DNA for the CDR3: TGTGCCAGTAGTATAGCACAGGGTGCTAACTATGGCTACACCTTC. Translating it yields CASSIAQGANYGYTF.

J is TRBJ2-1 and V is TRBV7-3; TRBD1 is a possible D gene (5 bases). Germline CDR1 SGHTA, CDR2 FQGTGA. CDR3 length: 16 residues. V was cut by 5 bases and J by 2 bases, with 16 bases left in between. In nucleotides, the CDR3 is TGTGCCAGCAGCCCCTCTCTGGGGCTGGCCTACAATGAGCAGTTCTTC. It codes for CASSPSLGLAYNEQFF.

This chain joins TRBV11-2 and TRBJ2-3, with D possibly TRBD2 on 5 matching bases. With 5 bases removed from V and 1 base from J, the gap between germline ends came to 16 bases. The germline V gene encodes CDR1 SGHAT and CDR2 FQNNGV. The CDR3 sequence is 16 residues long. CDR3 sequence (DNA): TGTGCCAGCAGCCGAACGACGGGAAGGGGCACAGATACGCAGTATTTT. Its protein is CASSRTTGRGTDTQYF. The full variable domain, in which reference TRBV11-2 and TRBJ2-3 provide the parts outside the CDR3, is EAGVAQSPRYKIIEKRQSVAFWCNPISGHATLYWYQQILGQGPKLLIQFQNNGVVDDSQLPKDRFSAERLKGVDSTLKIQPAKLEDSAVYLCASSRTTGRGTDTQYFGPGTRLTVL.

This chain joins TRBV6-1 and TRBJ2-1; 13 positions match TRBD2. The CDR3 runs to 19 residues. The germline V gene has CDR1 MNHNS and CDR2 SASEGT. Unmatched junction bases numbered 9, after V lost 3 bases and J lost 1 base. For the CDR3, the DNA is TGTGCCAGCAGTGAGGACAGGGGACTAGCGGGGCCATCCTACAATGAGCAGTTCTTC. Its protein product is CASSEDRGLAGPSYNEQFF.

The chain joins TRBV7-2 to TRBJ2-7, with TRBD2 matching over 7 bases. CDR3 length equals 14 residues. Losses at the gene ends were 3 bases for V and 4 bases for J; bases not matched to a gene: 6. The germline V gene encodes CDR1 SGHTA and CDR2 FQGNSA. The CDR3 region is CASSFSSGRYEQYF. The CDR3, as DNA: TGTGCCAGCAGCTTCTCTAGCGGTCGGTACGAGCAGTACTTC.